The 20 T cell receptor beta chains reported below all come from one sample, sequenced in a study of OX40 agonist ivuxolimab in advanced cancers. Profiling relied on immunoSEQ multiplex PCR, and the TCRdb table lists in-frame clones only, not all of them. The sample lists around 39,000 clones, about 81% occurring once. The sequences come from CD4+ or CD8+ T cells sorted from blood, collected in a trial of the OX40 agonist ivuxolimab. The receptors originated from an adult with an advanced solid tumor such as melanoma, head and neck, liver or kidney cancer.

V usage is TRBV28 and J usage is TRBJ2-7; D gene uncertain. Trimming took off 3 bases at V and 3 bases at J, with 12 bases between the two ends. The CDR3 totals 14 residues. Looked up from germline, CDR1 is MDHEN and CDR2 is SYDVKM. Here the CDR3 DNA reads TGTGCCAGCAGTTTCGTAGAGCCCAGCTACGAGCAGTACTTC. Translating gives CASSFVEPSYEQYF.

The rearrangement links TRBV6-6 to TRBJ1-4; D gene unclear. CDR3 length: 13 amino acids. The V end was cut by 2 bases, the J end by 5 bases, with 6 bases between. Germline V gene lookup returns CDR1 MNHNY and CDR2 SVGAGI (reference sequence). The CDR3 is CASSYGRNEKLFF. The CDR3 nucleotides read TGTGCCAGCAGTTACGGGCGAAATGAAAAACTGTTTTTT.

The CDR3 DNA follows: TGTGCCAGCAGGGCCGGAACTGGGGCCAACGTCCTGACTTTC. It is translated as CASRAGTGANVLTF. The chain employs TRBV7-3 and TRBJ2-6; D not resolved. Trimming stripped 6 bases from V and 2 bases from J, with 8 bases between. The CDR3 has 14 amino acids. Germline-derived CDR1 and CDR2 are SGHTA and FQGTGA.

In nucleotides, the CDR3 is TGTGCCAGCAGCGTAGGGACTAGCGGGGGGGGACGTGCCTACAATGAGCAGTTCTTC. Translated: CASSVGTSGGGRAYNEQFF. This chain links TRBV9 with TRBJ2-1; 15 bases match TRBD2. V was clipped by 0 bases and J by 2 bases; unmatched bases: 6. Germline CDR1 is SGDLS and CDR2 is YYNGEE. The length of the CDR3 is 19 residues. Together with reference TRBV9 and TRBJ2-1, the CDR3 gives the full variable domain: DSGVTQTPKHLITATGQRVTLRCSPRSGDLSVYWYQQSLDQGLQFLIQYYNGEERAKGNILERFSAQQFPDLHSELNLSSLELGDSALYFCASSVGTSGGGRAYNEQFFGPGTRLTVL.

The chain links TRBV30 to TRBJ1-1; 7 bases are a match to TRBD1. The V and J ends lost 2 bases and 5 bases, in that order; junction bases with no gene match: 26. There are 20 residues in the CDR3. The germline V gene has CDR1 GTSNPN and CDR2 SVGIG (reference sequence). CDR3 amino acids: CAWSPRGRRQGLVSGTEAFF. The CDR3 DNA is TGTGCCTGGAGTCCCCGGGGTCGGAGACAGGGTTTGGTCTCGGGAACTGAAGCTTTCTTT.

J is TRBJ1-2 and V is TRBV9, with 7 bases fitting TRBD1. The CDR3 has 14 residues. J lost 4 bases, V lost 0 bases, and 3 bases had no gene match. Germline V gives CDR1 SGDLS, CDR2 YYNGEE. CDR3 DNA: TGTGCCAGCAGCGTAGAACAGGGGTTCTATGGCTACACCTTC. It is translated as CASSVEQGFYGYTF. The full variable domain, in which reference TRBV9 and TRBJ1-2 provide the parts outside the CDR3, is DSGVTQTPKHLITATGQRVTLRCSPRSGDLSVYWYQQSLDQGLQFLIQYYNGEERAKGNILERFSAQQFPDLHSELNLSSLELGDSALYFCASSVEQGFYGYTFGSGTRLTVV.

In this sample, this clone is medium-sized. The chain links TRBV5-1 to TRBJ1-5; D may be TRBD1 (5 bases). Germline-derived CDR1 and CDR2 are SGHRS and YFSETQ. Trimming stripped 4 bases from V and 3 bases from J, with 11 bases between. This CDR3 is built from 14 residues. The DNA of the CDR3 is TGCGCCAGCAGCCCGGGGGACGTCAATCAGCCCCAGCATTTT. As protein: CASSPGDVNQPQHF.

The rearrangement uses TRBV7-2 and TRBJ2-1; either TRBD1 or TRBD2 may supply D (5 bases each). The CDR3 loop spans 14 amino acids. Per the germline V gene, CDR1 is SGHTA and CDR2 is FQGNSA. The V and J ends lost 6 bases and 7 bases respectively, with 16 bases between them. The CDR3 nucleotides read TGTGCCAGCAGAGAGAGAGGGGTCGGGAATGAGCAGTTCTTC. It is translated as CASRERGVGNEQFF.

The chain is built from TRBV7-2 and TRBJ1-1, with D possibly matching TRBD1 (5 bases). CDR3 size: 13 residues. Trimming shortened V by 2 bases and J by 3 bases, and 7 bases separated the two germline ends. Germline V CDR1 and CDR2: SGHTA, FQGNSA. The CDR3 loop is CASSLQGYTEAFF. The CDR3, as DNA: TGTGCCAGCAGCTTACAGGGTTACACTGAAGCTTTCTTT.

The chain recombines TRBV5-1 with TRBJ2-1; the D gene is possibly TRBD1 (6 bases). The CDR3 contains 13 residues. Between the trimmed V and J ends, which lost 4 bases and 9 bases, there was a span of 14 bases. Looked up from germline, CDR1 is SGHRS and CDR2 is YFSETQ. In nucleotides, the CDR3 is TGCGCCAGCAGCACGACAGGTCGGGGTGAGCAGTTCTTC. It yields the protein CASSTTGRGEQFF.

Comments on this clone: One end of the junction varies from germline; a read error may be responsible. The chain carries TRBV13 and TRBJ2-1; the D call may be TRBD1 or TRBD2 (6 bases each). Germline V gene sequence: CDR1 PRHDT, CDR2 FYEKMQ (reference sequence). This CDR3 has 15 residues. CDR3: CVSSLIREGGSEQFF. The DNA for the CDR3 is TGTGTCAGCAGCTTGATCAGAGAGGGGGGAAGTGAGCAGTTCTTC.

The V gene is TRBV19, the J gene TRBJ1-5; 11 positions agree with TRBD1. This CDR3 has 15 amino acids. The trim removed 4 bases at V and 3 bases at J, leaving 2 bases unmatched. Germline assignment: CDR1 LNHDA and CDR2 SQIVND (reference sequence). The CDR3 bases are TGTGCCAGTAGTAGGGGACAGGGGGTCAATCAGCCCCAGCATTTT. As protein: CASSRGQGVNQPQHF.

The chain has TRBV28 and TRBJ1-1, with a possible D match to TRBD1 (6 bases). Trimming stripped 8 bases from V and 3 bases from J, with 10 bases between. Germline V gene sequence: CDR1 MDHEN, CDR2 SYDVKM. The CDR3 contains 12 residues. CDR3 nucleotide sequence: TGTGCCAGCGAGGGGGTTTACACTGAAGCTTTCTTT. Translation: CASEGVYTEAFF.

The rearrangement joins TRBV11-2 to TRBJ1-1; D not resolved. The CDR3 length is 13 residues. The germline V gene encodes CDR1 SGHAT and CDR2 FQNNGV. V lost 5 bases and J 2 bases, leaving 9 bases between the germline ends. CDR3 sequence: CASSTDANTEAFF. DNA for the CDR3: TGTGCCAGCAGCACAGACGCTAACACTGAAGCTTTCTTT.

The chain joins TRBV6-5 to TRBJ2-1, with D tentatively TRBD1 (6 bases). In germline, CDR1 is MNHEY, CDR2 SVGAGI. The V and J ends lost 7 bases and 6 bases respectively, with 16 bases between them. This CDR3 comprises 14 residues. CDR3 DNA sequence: TGTGCCAGCAAGGGCAGGGGTTCTATCAATGAGCAGTTCTTC. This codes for CASKGRGSINEQFF.

The CDR3 spells CASSLGAGGTTDTQYF. Here the CDR3 DNA reads TGCGCCAGCAGCTTGGGAGCGGGGGGGACAACAGATACGCAGTATTTT. V is TRBV5-1 and J is TRBJ2-3; 10 nucleotides align to TRBD2. This CDR3 comprises 16 residues. Germline CDR1 and CDR2: SGHRS and YFSETQ. V shed 0 bases and J 3 bases; nucleotides not matched to a gene: 4.

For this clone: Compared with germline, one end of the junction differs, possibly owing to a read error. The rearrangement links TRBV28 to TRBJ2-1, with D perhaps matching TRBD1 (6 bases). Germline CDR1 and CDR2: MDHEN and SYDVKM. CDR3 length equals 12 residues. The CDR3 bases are TGTGCCAGCAGTCCCCTGGGCCAGGGGTGGCTCTTC. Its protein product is CASSPLGQGWLF. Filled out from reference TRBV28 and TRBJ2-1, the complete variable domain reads DVKVTQSSRYLVKRTGEKVFLECVQDMDHENMFWYRQDPGLGLRLIYFSYDVKMKEKGDIPEGYSVSREKKERFSLILESASTNQTSMYLCASSPLGQGWLFGPGTRLTVL.

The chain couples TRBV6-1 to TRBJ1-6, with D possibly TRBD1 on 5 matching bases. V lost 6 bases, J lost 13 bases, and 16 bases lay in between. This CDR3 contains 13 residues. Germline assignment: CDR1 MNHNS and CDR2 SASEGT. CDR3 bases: TGTGCCAGCAGCGGCCAGGGAATAAGTCCCCTCCACTTT. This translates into CASSGQGISPLHF.

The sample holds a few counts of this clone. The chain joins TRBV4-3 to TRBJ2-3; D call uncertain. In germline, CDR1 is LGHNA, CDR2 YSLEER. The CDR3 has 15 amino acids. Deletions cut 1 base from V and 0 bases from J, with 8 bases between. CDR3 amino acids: CASSQVALSTDTQYF. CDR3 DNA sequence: TGCGCCAGCAGCCAAGTTGCTTTGAGCACAGATACGCAGTATTTT.

The CDR3 bases are TGTGCCAGCAGCCGGCAGGCAGGGGCCTACGAGCAGTACTTC. Translating gives CASSRQAGAYEQYF. The chain is built from TRBV7-6 and TRBJ2-7; maybe TRBD1 (6 bases). Germline loops: CDR1 SGHVS, CDR2 FNYEAQ. V was trimmed by 5 bases and J by 2 bases, leaving 13 bases between them. This CDR3 is 14 amino acids long.